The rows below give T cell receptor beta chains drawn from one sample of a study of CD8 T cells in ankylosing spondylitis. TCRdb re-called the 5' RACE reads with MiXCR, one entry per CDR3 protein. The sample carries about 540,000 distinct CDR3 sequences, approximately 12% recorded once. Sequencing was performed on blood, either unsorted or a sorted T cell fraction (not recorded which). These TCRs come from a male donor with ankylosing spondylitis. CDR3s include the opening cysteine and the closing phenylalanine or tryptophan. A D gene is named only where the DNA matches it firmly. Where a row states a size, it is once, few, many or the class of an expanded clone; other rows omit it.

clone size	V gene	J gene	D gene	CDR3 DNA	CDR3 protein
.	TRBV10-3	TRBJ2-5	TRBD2	TGTGCCATCAGTGACCCGACTAGCGGGAGCGGAGAGACCCAGTACTTC	CAISDPTSGSGETQYF
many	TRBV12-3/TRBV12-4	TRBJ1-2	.	TGTGCCAGCAGTTTAGGCCAGGGCATCTATGGCTACACCTTC	CASSLGQGIYGYTF
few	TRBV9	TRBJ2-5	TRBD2	TGTGCCAGCACCTTGGCGGGGGAGCAAGAGACCCAGTACTTC	CASTLAGEQETQYF
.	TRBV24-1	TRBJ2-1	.	TGTGCCACCAGTGATTCGTTTGGAGGGGGAATATACAATGAGCAGTTCTTC	CATSDSFGGGIYNEQFF
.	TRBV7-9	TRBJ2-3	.	TGTGCCAGCAGCGCCGACTTTGGACGCGGTACAGATACGCAGTATTTT	CASSADFGRGTDTQYF
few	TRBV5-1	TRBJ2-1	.	TGCGCCAGCAGGGACTCCGGGACTCAAAACAATGAGCAGTTCTTC	CASRDSGTQNNEQFF
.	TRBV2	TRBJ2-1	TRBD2	TGTGCCAGCACCATATCCCTAGCGGGTGCCTACAATGAGCAGTTCTTC	CASTISLAGAYNEQFF
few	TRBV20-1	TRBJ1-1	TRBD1	TGCAGTGCTAGGGCCGCCGACAGGGATGGAATCACTGAAGCTTTCTTT	CSARAADRDGITEAFF
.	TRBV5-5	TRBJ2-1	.	TGTGCCAGCAGCTCACTTGGACTGAGCTCCTACAATGAGCAGTTCTTC	CASSSLGLSSYNEQFF
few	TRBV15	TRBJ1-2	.	TGTGCCACCAGCAGAGATCGAGGGGATGGCTACACCTTC	CATSRDRGDGYTF